Below, 7 T cell receptor beta chains from the same sample are listed, as sequenced in a study of T-cell memory formation after mild COVID-19. TCRdb passed the 5' RACE reads through MiXCR, listing each CDR3 protein once. The sample records 150,000 or so distinct CDR3 sequences, approximately 25% being singletons. The source material was PBMCs or a T cell subset sorted from them (not recorded which). These receptors were taken from an adult woman who had mild COVID-19 (a few samples of this study predate the infection). Cell type and time point are not known.

This clonotype was counted at least ten times. The chain joins TRBV7-9 to TRBJ2-7; D not certain. The V gene lost 2 bases and the J gene lost 7 bases, with 9 bases spanning the gap. This CDR3 is 12 amino acids long. Germline CDR1 is SEHNR and CDR2 is FQNEAQ (reference sequence). This chain's CDR3 is CASSLSEREQYF. In nucleotides, the CDR3 is TGTGCCAGCAGCTTATCCGAGAGGGAGCAGTACTTC.

The chain recombines TRBV7-2 with TRBJ2-7; D gene unclear. Germline CDR1 is SGHTA and CDR2 is FQGNSA. Trimming left V 5 bases short and J 4 bases short, with 18 bases between. CDR3 size: 15 residues. The CDR3 DNA sequence: TGTGCCAGCAGCGAAGGAGTAGGCCGGAGATACGAGCAGTACTTC. Translated: CASSEGVGRRYEQYF.

This clonotype was detected only a few times. The chain employs TRBV25-1 and TRBJ2-5, with D unresolved. CDR1 is MGHDK and CDR2 is SYGVNS in the germline V gene. The length of the CDR3 is 17 residues. The V and J ends lost 7 bases and 2 bases respectively, with 23 bases between them. The DNA for the CDR3 is TGTGCCAGCAAATCCACCGTGGGTCGGCCCCTACAAGAGACCCAGTACTTC. It codes for CASKSTVGRPLQETQYF.

This clonotype was observed a few times. J is TRBJ1-1 and V is TRBV7-8, with no clear D. The CDR3 covers 14 residues. V dropped 6 bases and J dropped 4 bases, with 15 bases sitting between them. CDR1 SGHVS and CDR2 FQNEAQ come from the germline V gene. CDR3 region: CASSRTGRGTEAFF. CDR3 nucleotide sequence: TGTGCCAGCAGTCGGACGGGCCGTGGCACTGAAGCTTTCTTT.

This clonotype has a handful of counts. This chain links TRBV19 with TRBJ2-1; D call uncertain. CDR1 and CDR2 (germline): LNHDA, SQIVND (reference sequence). V lost 6 bases, J lost 0 bases, and 9 bases lay in between. The CDR3 is 14 amino acids. The CDR3 nucleotides read TGTGCCAGTAGCGAGACGGTCTCCTACAATGAGCAGTTCTTC. This sequence encodes CASSETVSYNEQFF.

The chain carries TRBV7-9 and TRBJ1-5; D call uncertain. The germline V gene encodes CDR1 SEHNR and CDR2 FQNEAQ (reference sequence). V shed 1 base and J shed 5 bases, with 15 bases lying between them. The CDR3 extends over 16 amino acids. CDR3 bases: TGTGCCAGCAGCTTAGAGGGCTGGGGAAGGGATCAGCCCCAGCATTTT. Translation: CASSLEGWGRDQPQHF.

The V gene is TRBV7-6, the J gene TRBJ1-3; 8 positions agree with TRBD1. Germline-derived CDR1 and CDR2 are SGHVS and FNYEAQ. The CDR3 length is 15 residues. Trimming cost V 6 bases and J 2 bases; bases outside gene matches: 6. CDR3 sequence: CASSPQTGAGNTIYF. As DNA, the CDR3 is TGTGCCAGCAGTCCTCAGACAGGGGCTGGAAACACCATATATTTT. Based on the CDR3 plus reference TRBV7-6 and TRBJ1-3, the full variable domain is GAGVSQSPRYKVTKRGQDVALRCDPISGHVSLYWYRQALGQGPEFLTYFNYEAQQDKSGLPNDRFSAERPEGSISTLTIQRTEQRDSAMYRCASSPQTGAGNTIYFGEGSWLTVV.